This T cell receptor beta chain was profiled in a study of long-term antiretroviral therapy in people with HIV (dated by TCRdb to between 2021 and 2024). As for the study more broadly: The earliest samples were collected about a decade before the 2015 WHO recommendation for immediate ART, when ART was typically delayed until CD4 counts fell. Whether ART initiation and durable HIV suppression were associated with changes in peripheral blood TRB repertoire composition and diversity was tested in a retrospective serial study. The cohort contributed about 180 cryopreserved PBMC samples from 30 to 35 adults with confirmed HIV infection, collected serially over a mean of 6 years (range 1-12). Among the roughly 30 participants with HIV, over nine were female. No cross-contamination during QIAcube processing turned up in test extractions that ran a monoclonal T-cell line alongside 33 polyclonal samples.

Participants were included only if at least one PBMC sample before ART initiation and at least two post-ART samples were available. Treatment was received in the United States of America by all participants with HIV. Before DNA extraction, cryopreserved samples of about 1-10 million PBMC were thawed and washed. At the time of the earliest PBMC sample, participants with HIV were aged between roughly 23 and 60 years. PBMC samples from each participant spanned 1-4 timepoints before ART initiation and 2-8 timepoints after ART initiation, with a median of 7 samples. For every participant, serial HIV viral load, CD4+ T-cell count, ART history and demographic data were obtained. Using a Qiagen kit on a QIAcube, genomic DNA was extracted from unsorted PBMC, with samples processed in batches of 12. CDR1 is given as SQVTM and CDR2 as ANQGSEA, both from the germline V gene. The CDR3, cysteine through phenylalanine, is 12 amino acids long. CDR3 DNA is the only sequence kept; it has 36 bases, read in frame from the first base. Trimming removed 6 bases from V and 0 bases from J, leaving 9 bases between the germline ends.

As to this clone: It has no known antigen specificity. Base qualities are missing; no much larger clone stands one base away.

Broader findings and caveats from the paper: At every time point, the repertoire was dominated by expanded TRB clones first identified before ART initiation, although this dominance fluctuated and, in many PLHIV, declined after ART. Since PBMC availability was limited, sequencing covered only the TCR beta chain, with no alpha chain pairing. The samples span the years 2004 to 2017, and the ART regimens used may be less effective than current regimens. Because pre-ART samples had limited cell numbers, unsorted PBMC were profiled rather than sorted CD4+ and CD8+ T cells. A significant increase in TRB diversity was found to be associated with ART initiation, although TRB diversity was observed to remain significantly below that of transplant donor controls even after long-term ART. Inferences about post-ART repertoire changes are limited because no data were available on ART adherence, viral resistance or therapy changes. Narrower CDR3 length ranges were observed in HIV repertoires than in controls, and an antigen-experienced repertoire with only a slight naive shift after ART was suggested by the network structure.

The immunoSEQ hsTCRB v3.0 assay was used at survey level resolution to sequence the TRB variable region. The targeted TRB sequencing depth was 40,000-50,000 T-cell genomes per sample. Pooled TRB libraries were sequenced on an Illumina MiSeq with a v3 150-cycle kit. Turning to the authors' computational methods: Repertoire analysis was run in R within a reproducible Nextflow workflow that covered QC, data transformation and analysis. LymphoSeq2, an R package for exploring AIRR-Seq data, was used to implement custom analyses. Several samples that produced fewer than 5000 total TRB sequences were removed, so 150 to 200 HIV repertoires were analyzed. Among the 200 or so HIV repertoires that were kept, around 60 were collected before ART initiation and roughly 130 were collected after ART initiation. Repertoires were downsampled to 5000 TRB nucleotide sequences, with summary statistics averaged over 100 downsampling iterations. The analysis kept only TRB sequences whose CDR3 regions were at least seven amino acids long. A Shannon entropy-derived clonality score and the Gini coefficient were used to measure diversity. In the repertoire networks, any two of the top 5000 CDR3 amino acid sequences were connected whenever the two sequences differed by an edit distance of one. For TRB CDR3 amino acid sequences, antigen specificity groups and MHC restriction were predicted with GLIPH2. CDR3 amino acid sequences were matched against VDJdb and McPAS-TCR to flag known CMV, EBV, HIV or tissue antigen associations. Pre-ART, post-ART and control groups were compared with Wilcoxon signed-rank tests and Holm-Bonferroni correction. Not all clones reach the TCRdb copy of this immuneACCESS table, which keeps in-frame sequences only. Checked studies attribute under half of the gap to unresolved V genes and leave the rest unexplained. The V and J calls and clone size come from that table; D and trimming were worked out from the DNA. Counted in this sample were approximately 24,000 clones; about four fifths of them appeared once. The top ten constitute 5.5% of the sample.

This clonotype originated in a woman aged 25 to 39 with HIV. In this chain, TRBV29-1 is recombined with TRBJ2-7; the best D guess is TRBD1, with 6 bases matching. This specimen consisted of unsorted PBMCs, obtained 1.1 years before starting antiretroviral therapy. The nucleotide sequence reads as follows: TGCAGCGTCCGGGACACCTCCTACGAGCAGTACTTC. This sequence encodes CSVRDTSYEQYF.